Sequencing of this T cell receptor (beta chain) was carried out in a study of blood T cell repertoires in COVID-19. Here immunoSEQ multiplex PCR was the method, and the copy in TCRdb shows in-frame clones only, minus some. In the table there are 150,000 to 200,000 clones, approximately 92% of which are singletons. Trimming removed 1 base from V and 6 bases from J, with 15 bases in between. The germline CDR1 and CDR2 sequences are SGHRS and YFSETQ. The CDR3 totals 15 residues. The clonotype originates from a man between 45 and 60 years old with acute or convalescent COVID-19. The sample taken for sequencing was peripheral blood. This rearrangement joins TRBV5-1 to TRBJ2-3, with D perhaps matching TRBD2 (6 bases). The DNA for the CDR3 is TGCGCCAGCAGCTTGAGTAGCGGCTTCTTGGATACGCAGTATTTT. Its translation is CASSLSSGFLDTQYF.